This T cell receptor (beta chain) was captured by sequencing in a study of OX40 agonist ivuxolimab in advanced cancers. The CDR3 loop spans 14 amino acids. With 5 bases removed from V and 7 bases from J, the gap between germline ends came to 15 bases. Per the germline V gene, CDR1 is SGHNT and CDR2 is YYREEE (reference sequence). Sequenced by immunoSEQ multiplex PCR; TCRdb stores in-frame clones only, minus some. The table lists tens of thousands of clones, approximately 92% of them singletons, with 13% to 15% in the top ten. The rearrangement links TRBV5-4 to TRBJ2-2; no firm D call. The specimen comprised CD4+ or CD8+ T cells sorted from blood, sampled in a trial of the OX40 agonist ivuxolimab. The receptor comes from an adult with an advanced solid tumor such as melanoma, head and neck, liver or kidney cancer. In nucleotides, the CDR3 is TGTGCCAGCAGAGCCGCGAGGCCCGGCGGGGAGCTGTTTTTT. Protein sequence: CASRAARPGGELFF.